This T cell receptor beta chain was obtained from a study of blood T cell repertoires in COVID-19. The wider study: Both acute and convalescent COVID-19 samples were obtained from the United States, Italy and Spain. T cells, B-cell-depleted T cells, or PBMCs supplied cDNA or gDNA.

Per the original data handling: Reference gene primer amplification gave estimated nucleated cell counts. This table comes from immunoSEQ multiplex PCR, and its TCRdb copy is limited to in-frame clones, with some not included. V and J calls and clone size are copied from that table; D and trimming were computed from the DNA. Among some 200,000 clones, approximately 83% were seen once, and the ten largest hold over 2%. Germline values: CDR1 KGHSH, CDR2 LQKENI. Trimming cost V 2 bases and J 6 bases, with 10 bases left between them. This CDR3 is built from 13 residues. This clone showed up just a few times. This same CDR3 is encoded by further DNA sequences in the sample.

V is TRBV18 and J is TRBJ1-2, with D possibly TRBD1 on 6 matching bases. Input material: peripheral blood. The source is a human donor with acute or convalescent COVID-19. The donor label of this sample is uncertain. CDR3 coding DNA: TGTGCCAGCTCACCATCGGGGGGCAATGGCTACACCTTC. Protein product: CASSPSGGNGYTF.